This T cell receptor beta chain came from a study of blood T cell repertoires in COVID-19. Some clones are missing from TCRdb's copy, which holds only in-frame ones; the method was immunoSEQ multiplex PCR. There are fewer than 200,000 clones in the sample; roughly 85% occur only once, and 15% to 20% lies in the top ten. V shed 5 bases and J shed 4 bases, with 20 bases lying between them. The length of the CDR3 is 16 residues. The germline V gene encodes CDR1 SGHTA and CDR2 FQGNSA. The sequence was collected from a man aged 60 to 75 who had recovered from COVID-19. Sequences were obtained from PBMCs or T cells enriched from blood (not recorded which). V usage is TRBV7-2 and J usage is TRBJ1-1, with D perhaps TRBD1 (6 bases). CDR3 loop: CASSLPGGGRGTEAFF. The CDR3 bases are TGTGCCAGCAGCCTGCCCGGGGGGGGGCGGGGCACTGAAGCTTTCTTT.